The rows below give T cell receptor beta chains drawn from one sample of a study of blood T cell repertoires in COVID-19. Clones were sequenced by immunoSEQ multiplex PCR, and TCRdb holds only the in-frame ones, with some missing. The repertoire has 200,000 to 250,000 clones, roughly 90% of them found once; the top ten carry 2.1%. The sequencing sample was made of peripheral blood. The source of these receptors is a woman between 40 and 55 years old who had recovered from COVID-19. Each CDR3 is given without its conserved first and last residue. A D gene is named only where the DNA matches it firmly.

V gene	D gene	J gene	CDR3 protein
TRBV9	TRBD1	TRBJ1-1	ASSIGQGLANTEAF
TRBV7-2	.	TRBJ2-1	ASSSSPWAF
TRBV5-1	.	TRBJ2-1	ASSLARRGEQF
TRBV28	.	TRBJ2-1	ASIAPGSGWNNEQF
TRBV4-2	.	TRBJ2-7	ASSQAGLAYEQY
TRBV4-3	TRBD1	TRBJ2-7	ASSQEGTGYSEQY
TRBV12-5	.	TRBJ2-3	ASGLGYTGKGTDTQY
TRBV24-1	.	TRBJ2-5	ATSDPGHTQETQY
TRBV30	.	TRBJ2-7	AWSRRTAEYEQY
TRBV6-2/TRBV6-3	.	TRBJ2-4	ASSYRSSLFAKNIQY
TRBV2	.	TRBJ2-7	ASSVGLRAYEQY
TRBV25-1	.	TRBJ1-4	ASSTDATNEKLF
TRBV13	TRBD1	TRBJ2-7	ASSWGQSYEQY
TRBV11-3	TRBD1	TRBJ1-2	ASSSSTGAH
TRBV2	.	TRBJ1-2	ASSEGRNYGYT
TRBV21-1	.	TRBJ2-6	ASSTGTASSGANVLT
TRBV30	.	TRBJ2-7	AWSPRDMSYEQY
TRBV28	.	TRBJ1-2	ASRNRVNYGYT
TRBV11-3	TRBD1	TRBJ2-4	ASSRGQGNIQY
TRBV27	.	TRBJ1-6	ASSLSPTSSYNSPLH
TRBV6-6	TRBD1	TRBJ1-2	ASSSQDRGNYGYT
TRBV11-2	.	TRBJ2-7	ASSLVQQYEQY
TRBV29-1	.	TRBJ1-2	SVVSGKLGYT
TRBV28	TRBD1	TRBJ1-4	ASTGQGGFEKLF
TRBV5-1	.	TRBJ1-6	ASSPGSGYSPLH
TRBV19	.	TRBJ2-7	ASSMGRGSYEQY
TRBV11-2	.	TRBJ2-5	ASSHRRETQY
TRBV5-1	TRBD2	TRBJ2-1	ASSFGLAVGNEQF
TRBV5-1	TRBD1	TRBJ1-5	ASSLGDRVGWSNQPQH
TRBV28	TRBD2	TRBJ2-5	ASRASGQETQY
TRBV7-2	TRBD2	TRBJ2-7	ASAVASGRYEQY
TRBV19	TRBD1	TRBJ2-7	ASSRSETGTAEQY
TRBV6-2/TRBV6-3	TRBD1	TRBJ2-7	ASSWEGTGYEQY
TRBV6-5	TRBD2	TRBJ2-2	ASSYGLAGTGELF
TRBV28	TRBD1	TRBJ1-5	ASSLTRGAGQPQH
TRBV2	.	TRBJ2-2	ASSEDERGGELF
TRBV11-3	.	TRBJ2-2	ASSLQGHGTGELF
TRBV19	TRBD1	TRBJ1-2	ASSFRDRPNYGYT
TRBV24-1	TRBD1	TRBJ2-6	ATSDSSEDRGFPGANVLT
TRBV3-1/TRBV3-2	TRBD2	TRBJ2-1	ASSQAGLAGYNEQF
TRBV5-4	.	TRBJ2-2	ASSLVQAGTGELF
TRBV29-1	.	TRBJ2-1	SVRVSYNEQF
TRBV7-2	.	TRBJ2-2	ASSLALGAGELF
TRBV18	TRBD2	TRBJ2-3	ASSSTLAGGPLTDTQY
TRBV19	.	TRBJ1-1	ASSITTGNTEAF
TRBV19	TRBD1	TRBJ1-2	ASSKDRDGYT
TRBV6-4	.	TRBJ1-3	ASSGPVLEEKGNTIY
TRBV4-3	TRBD1	TRBJ1-2	ASSQTTGGGYT
TRBV6-2/TRBV6-3	.	TRBJ2-1	ASSWPGLNEQF
TRBV6-2/TRBV6-3	TRBD2	TRBJ2-3	ASSSPGGAGGPTDTQY
TRBV5-1	.	TRBJ2-1	ASCLTGSNEQF
TRBV29-1	TRBD1	TRBJ2-3	SGTTGAHSTDTQY
TRBV9	TRBD1	TRBJ2-3	ASSEDGTGGFNTQY
TRBV11-3	.	TRBJ2-7	ASSHQNLDRISSYEQY
TRBV11-2	.	TRBJ2-7	ASSLGSHPYEQY
TRBV28	.	TRBJ2-7	ASPPPQGSYEQY